This entry lists 28 T cell receptor beta chains sequenced from one sample in a study of CXCR3-negative and CXCR3-positive naive CD8 T cells. TRB cDNA was prepared as libraries by UMI-labeled 5' RACE. TCRdb derives one entry per CDR3 protein from the 5' RACE reads, leaving out DNA. The specimen's table records 130,000 or so distinct CDR3 sequences. The sequenced sample was naive CXCR3- CD8+ T cells from blood. Subset noted: CD45RO-CCR7+CD27+CD95- naive CD8+ T cells lacking CXCR3 (TNR3-). The receptor set was obtained from a human donor in good health. Some clones in this sample may be carry-over from other donors' samples.

The chain joins TRBV19 to TRBJ1-1; TCRdb lists TRBD1, though no DNA is available to test this call. Germline loops: CDR1 LNHDA, CDR2 SQIVND (reference sequence). The CDR3 consists of 15 residues. This CDR3 reads CASSKGQILNTEAFF.

V usage is TRBV4-3 and J usage is TRBJ1-5. Germline-derived CDR1 and CDR2 are LGHNA and YSLEER. CDR3 length: 17 residues. The CDR3 is CASSQDLWGSSNQPQHF.

The rearrangement joins TRBV6-2 or TRBV6-3 to TRBJ2-1. CDR3 size: 11 residues. Germline CDR1 MNHEY, CDR2 SVGEGT. CDR3 sequence: CASSYLDEQFF.

The V call is TRBV29-1, the J call TRBJ2-1; TCRdb indicates TRBD2, and absent DNA this call remains unverified. The CDR3 length is 14 residues. Germline V gene lookup returns CDR1 SQVTM and CDR2 ANQGSEA. The CDR3 protein is CSVVPSDTHNEQFF.

V and J are TRBV19 and TRBJ2-3. Germline CDR1 and CDR2: LNHDA and SQIVND (reference sequence). This CDR3 is built from 12 residues. CDR3 sequence reads: CASSIGVDTQYF.

V is TRBV28 and J is TRBJ2-5; the TCRdb call, TRBD1, lacks DNA for checking. The germline V gene has CDR1 MDHEN and CDR2 SYDVKM. The CDR3 has 13 residues. CDR3 in amino acids: CASSRDYQETQYF.

This chain links TRBV7-8 with TRBJ2-3; TCRdb's D call of TRBD1 is untestable without DNA. The CDR3 is 16 amino acids. CDR1 and CDR2 (germline): SGHVS, FQNEAQ. CDR3 loop: CASSLDGGLTSDTQYF. The full variable domain, its missing parts supplied by reference TRBV7-8 and TRBJ2-3, is GAGVSQSPRYKVAKRGQDVALRCDPISGHVSLFWYQQALGQGPEFLTYFQNEAQLDKSGLPSDRFFAERPEGSVSTLKIQRTQQEDSAVYLCASSLDGGLTSDTQYFGPGTRLTVL.

The chain combines TRBV20-1 with TRBJ2-1; without DNA, the TCRdb call of TRBD2 cannot be checked. Germline V gene data show CDR1 as DFQATT and CDR2 as SNEGSKA (reference sequence). CDR3 length: 15 amino acids. The CDR3 sequence: CSATSGGSSYNEQFF.

V gene TRBV28 combines with J gene TRBJ2-2. This CDR3 has 14 amino acids. Germline CDR1 reads MDHEN; CDR2 reads SYDVKM. This CDR3 is CASSKDGNTGELFF.

The rearrangement joins TRBV29-1 to TRBJ2-1; the D call of TRBD2 rests on TCRdb alone, since no DNA is present to check it. This CDR3 is built from 12 residues. From germline, CDR1 is SQVTM and CDR2 ANQGSEA. The chain's CDR3 is CSAPAGVNEQFF.

This chain connects TRBV7-9 to TRBJ1-5; TCRdb selects TRBD1, and the lack of DNA leaves this call unchecked. This CDR3 is 14 amino acids long. CDR1 is SEHNR and CDR2 is FQNEAQ in the germline V gene (reference sequence). CDR3: CASSSRDTPSLQHF.

V gene TRBV7-2 combines with J gene TRBJ1-1. This CDR3 is 15 amino acids long. In germline, CDR1 is SGHTA, CDR2 FQGNSA. CDR3 residues: CASSLGDFLNTEAFF. Full variable domain (remainder filled in from reference TRBV7-2 and TRBJ1-1): GAGVSQSPSNKVTEKGKDVELRCDPISGHTALYWYRQSLGQGLEFLIYFQGNSAPDKSGLPSDRFSAERTGGSVSTLTIQRTQQEDSAVYLCASSLGDFLNTEAFFGQGTRLTVV.

V and J are TRBV28 and TRBJ2-1; the TCRdb D gene call, TRBD1, has no DNA to confirm it. This CDR3 has 17 residues. Germline CDR1 MDHEN, CDR2 SYDVKM. The CDR3 is CASSSPAGTGGTNEQFF.

The rearrangement uses TRBV12-3 or TRBV12-4 and TRBJ2-5; lacking DNA, the TRBD1 call made by TCRdb goes unchecked. This CDR3 has 13 residues. CDR3 region: CASRGDRVETQYF.

The V gene is TRBV12-3 or TRBV12-4, the J gene TRBJ2-1; TCRdb picks TRBD1, but there is no DNA to check that call. The CDR3 totals 16 residues. The CDR3 loop is CASSYTTGATYNEQFF.

The chain recombines TRBV10-3 with TRBJ2-5; absent DNA, TCRdb's TRBD1 call cannot be checked. Germline CDR1 is ENHRY and CDR2 is SYGVKD. The CDR3 is 19 amino acids. The CDR3 is CAISESTSGGQYDQETQYF.

The V gene is TRBV12-3 or TRBV12-4, the J gene TRBJ1-5. The CDR3 has 14 residues. CDR3 protein: CASSLWNSNQPQHF.

The chain recombines TRBV6-5 with TRBJ1-2. The CDR3 runs to 15 residues. Germline V gene lookup returns CDR1 MNHEY and CDR2 SVGAGI. The CDR3 sequence is CASSYTTGPSYGYTF.

The chain uses TRBV6-6 and TRBJ1-3. CDR3 length: 14 amino acids. Germline assignment: CDR1 MNHNY and CDR2 SVGAGI (reference sequence). The CDR3 protein is CASSYGGAGNTIYF.

The V and J genes are TRBV4-1 and TRBJ2-7. The CDR3 extends over 17 amino acids. In germline, CDR1 is MGHRA, CDR2 YSYEKL. The chain's CDR3 is CASSQAVAVNPSYEQYF.

This rearrangement joins TRBV5-1 to TRBJ2-7. This CDR3 has 13 amino acids. Germline CDR1 is SGHRS and CDR2 is YFSETQ. CDR3 loop: CASSLDSHDEQYF.

This rearrangement joins TRBV5-1 to TRBJ1-1; the TRBD1 assignment by TCRdb is unverifiable without DNA. Germline V CDR1 and CDR2: SGHRS, YFSETQ. There are 16 residues in the CDR3. The CDR3 region is CASSGAEGLGTTEAFF.

V gene TRBV14 combines with J gene TRBJ1-6; checking the TCRdb D call of TRBD1 is not possible without DNA. Germline V gene data show CDR1 as SGHDN and CDR2 as FVKESK. The CDR3 contains 15 residues. Here the CDR3 reads CASSPGTANNSPLHF.

This chain uses TRBV4-1 with TRBJ2-6; TCRdb proposes TRBD1, but this gene call is untestable without DNA. This CDR3 contains 16 residues. The germline CDR1 and CDR2 sequences are MGHRA and YSYEKL. CDR3 sequence: CASSPDRGTGANVLTF.

This sequence joins TRBV12-3 or TRBV12-4 and TRBJ2-7; with no DNA, the TCRdb D assignment of TRBD2 cannot be verified. CDR3 length: 18 residues. CDR3: CASSLVGLAGGPLWEQYF.

This chain connects TRBV28 to TRBJ2-7. Per the germline V gene, CDR1 is MDHEN and CDR2 is SYDVKM. The CDR3 consists of 15 residues. CDR3 loop: CASSPDQGTPYEQYF.

The chain has TRBV6-5 and TRBJ1-1. Germline V gene lookup returns CDR1 MNHEY and CDR2 SVGAGI. The CDR3 is 15 residues long. The CDR3 is CASSYSTWDSTEAFF.

The V gene is TRBV5-1, the J gene TRBJ2-1; TCRdb names TRBD2, which stays unverified in the absence of DNA. Germline values: CDR1 SGHRS, CDR2 YFSETQ. The CDR3 sequence is 17 residues long. The CDR3 loop reads CASSLDVAGDSYNEQFF. The full variable domain, with the rest looked up from reference TRBV5-1 and TRBJ2-1, is KAGVTQTPRYLIKTRGQQVTLSCSPISGHRSVSWYQQTPGQGLQFLFEYFSETQRNKGNFPGRFSGRQFSNSRSEMNVSTLELGDSALYLCASSLDVAGDSYNEQFFGPGTRLTVL.